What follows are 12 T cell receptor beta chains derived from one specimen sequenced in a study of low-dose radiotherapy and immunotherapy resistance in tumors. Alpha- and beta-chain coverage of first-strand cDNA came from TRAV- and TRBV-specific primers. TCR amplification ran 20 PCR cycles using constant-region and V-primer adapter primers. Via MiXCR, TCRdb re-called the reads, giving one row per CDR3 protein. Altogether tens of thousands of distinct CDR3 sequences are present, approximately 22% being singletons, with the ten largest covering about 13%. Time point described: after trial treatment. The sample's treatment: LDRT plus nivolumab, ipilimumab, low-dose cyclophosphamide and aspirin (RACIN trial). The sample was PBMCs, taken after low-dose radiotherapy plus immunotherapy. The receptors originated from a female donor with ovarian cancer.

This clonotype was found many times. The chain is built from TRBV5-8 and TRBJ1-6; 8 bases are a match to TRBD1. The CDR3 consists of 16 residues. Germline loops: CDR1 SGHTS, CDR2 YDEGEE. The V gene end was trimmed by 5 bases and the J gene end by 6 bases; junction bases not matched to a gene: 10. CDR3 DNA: TGTGCCAGCAGTTTTACAGGGGGTATGAGTAATTCACCCCTCCACTTT. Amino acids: CASSFTGGMSNSPLHF.

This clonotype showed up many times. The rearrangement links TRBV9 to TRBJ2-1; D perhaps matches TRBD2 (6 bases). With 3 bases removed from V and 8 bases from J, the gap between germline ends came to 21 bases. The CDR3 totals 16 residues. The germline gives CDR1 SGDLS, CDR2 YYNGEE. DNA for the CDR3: TGTGCCAGCAGCGCACCCTTGAGGGGACTGACAGATGAGCAGTTCTTC. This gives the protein CASSAPLRGLTDEQFF.

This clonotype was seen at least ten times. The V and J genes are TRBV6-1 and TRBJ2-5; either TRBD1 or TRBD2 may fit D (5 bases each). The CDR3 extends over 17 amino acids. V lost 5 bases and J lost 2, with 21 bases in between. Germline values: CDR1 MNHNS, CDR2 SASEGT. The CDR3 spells CASSYGLSGTEQETQYF. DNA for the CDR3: TGTGCCAGCAGTTACGGGCTGTCCGGGACCGAACAAGAGACCCAGTACTTC.

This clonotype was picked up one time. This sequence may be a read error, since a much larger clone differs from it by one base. Here the CDR3 reads CSLRGTGEDNQPQHF. CDR3 in DNA: TGCAGCTTAAGAGGGACCGGGGAAGACAATCAGCCCCAGCATTTT. V and J are TRBV20-1 and TRBJ1-5, with D perhaps TRBD1 (5 bases). Looked up from germline, CDR1 is DFQATT and CDR2 is SNEGSKA (reference sequence). The CDR3 totals 15 residues.

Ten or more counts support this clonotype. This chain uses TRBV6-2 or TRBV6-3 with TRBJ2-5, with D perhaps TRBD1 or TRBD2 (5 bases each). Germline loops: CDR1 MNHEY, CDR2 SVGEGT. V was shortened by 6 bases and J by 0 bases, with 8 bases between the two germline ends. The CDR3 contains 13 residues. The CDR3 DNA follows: TGTGCCAGCAGAGGGGAGTACCAAGAGACCCAGTACTTC. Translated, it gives CASRGEYQETQYF.

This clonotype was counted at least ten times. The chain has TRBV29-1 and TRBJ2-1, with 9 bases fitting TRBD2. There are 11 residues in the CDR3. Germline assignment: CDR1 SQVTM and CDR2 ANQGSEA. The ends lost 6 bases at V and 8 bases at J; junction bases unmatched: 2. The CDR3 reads CSVRLADEQFF. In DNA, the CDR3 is TGCAGCGTCAGACTAGCGGATGAGCAGTTCTTC.

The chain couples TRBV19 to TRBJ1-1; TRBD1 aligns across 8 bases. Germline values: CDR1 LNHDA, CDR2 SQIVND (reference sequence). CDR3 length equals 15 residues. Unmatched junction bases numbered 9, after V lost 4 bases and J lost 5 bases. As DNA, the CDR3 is TGTGCCAGTAGTACCCACAGGGGGTCGAGTACTGAAGCTTTCTTT. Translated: CASSTHRGSSTEAFF.

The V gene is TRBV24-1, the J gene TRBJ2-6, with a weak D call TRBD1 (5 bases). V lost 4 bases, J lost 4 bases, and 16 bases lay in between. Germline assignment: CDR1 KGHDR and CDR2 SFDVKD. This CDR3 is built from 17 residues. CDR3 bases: TGTGCCACCAGTGAGGCTACAGTAGGGGTAGGGGCCAACGTCCTGACTTTC. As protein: CATSEATVGVGANVLTF.

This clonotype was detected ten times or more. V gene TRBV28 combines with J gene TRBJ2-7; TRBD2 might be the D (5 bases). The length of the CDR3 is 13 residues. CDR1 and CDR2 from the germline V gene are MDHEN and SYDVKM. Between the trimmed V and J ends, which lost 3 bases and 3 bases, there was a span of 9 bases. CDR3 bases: TGTGCCAGCAGTTTTAGAGGGATCTACGAGCAGTACTTC. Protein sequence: CASSFRGIYEQYF.

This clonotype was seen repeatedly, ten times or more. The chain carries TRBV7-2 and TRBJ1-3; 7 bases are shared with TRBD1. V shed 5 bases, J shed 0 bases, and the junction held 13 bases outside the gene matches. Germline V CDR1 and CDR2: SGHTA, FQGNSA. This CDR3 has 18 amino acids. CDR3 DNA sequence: TGTGCCAGCAGCCTAGTGAGGGGGCTTACCTCCTCTGGAAACACCATATATTTT. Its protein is CASSLVRGLTSSGNTIYF. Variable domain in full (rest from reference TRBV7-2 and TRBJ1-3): GAGVSQSPSNKVTEKGKDVELRCDPISGHTALYWYRQSLGQGLEFLIYFQGNSAPDKSGLPSDRFSAERTGGSVSTLTIQRTQQEDSAVYLCASSLVRGLTSSGNTIYFGEGSWLTVV.

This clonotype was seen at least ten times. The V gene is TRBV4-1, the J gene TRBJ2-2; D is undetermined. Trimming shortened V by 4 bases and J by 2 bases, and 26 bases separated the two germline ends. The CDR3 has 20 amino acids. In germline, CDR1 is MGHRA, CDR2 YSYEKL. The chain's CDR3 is CASSPLGPLAREQNTGELFF. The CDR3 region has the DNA TGCGCCAGCAGCCCCCTAGGGCCCCTCGCCCGAGAACAAAACACCGGGGAGCTGTTTTTT.

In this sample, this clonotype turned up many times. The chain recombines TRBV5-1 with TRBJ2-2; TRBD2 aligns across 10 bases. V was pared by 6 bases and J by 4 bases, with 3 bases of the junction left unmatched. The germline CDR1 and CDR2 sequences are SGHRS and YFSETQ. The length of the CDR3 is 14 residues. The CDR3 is CASMGLAPTGELFF. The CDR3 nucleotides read TGCGCCAGCATGGGACTAGCGCCCACCGGGGAGCTGTTTTTT.